The clone carrying this T cell receptor (beta chain) was recorded a few times. Its antigen is currently unknown. This sample is part of a study of cytomegalovirus exposure and HLA in healthy donors. The study, taken as a whole, reports: Compared with the approximately 700-donor mean, an Asian-associated ancestry cluster reportedly had fewer N-insertions, according to a later analysis. Later examination showed HLA-associated TCR beta chains had greater clonal expansion than equally common others.

Whereas donors were nominally healthy upon sampling, unrecorded immune exposures were probable. The PCR employed 60 Vbeta primers together with 13 Jbeta primers. Sequenced by immunoSEQ multiplex PCR; TCRdb stores in-frame clones only, minus some. Of about 160,000 clones in the sample, around 72% are singletons; the top ten hold 7% to 7.5%. The receptor was isolated from a man in his forties in good health and CMV-seropositive. The sample consisted of PBMCs.

The CDR3 is CASSRLGGNTIYF. CDR3 coding DNA: TGTGCCAGCAGCCGACTAGGGGGAAACACCATATATTTT. The V call is TRBV4-2, the J call TRBJ1-3; no clear D. CDR1 is LGHNA, CDR2 YNFKEQ, per germline. The CDR3 length is 13 residues. The V and J ends lost 4 bases and 4 bases respectively, with 8 bases between them.